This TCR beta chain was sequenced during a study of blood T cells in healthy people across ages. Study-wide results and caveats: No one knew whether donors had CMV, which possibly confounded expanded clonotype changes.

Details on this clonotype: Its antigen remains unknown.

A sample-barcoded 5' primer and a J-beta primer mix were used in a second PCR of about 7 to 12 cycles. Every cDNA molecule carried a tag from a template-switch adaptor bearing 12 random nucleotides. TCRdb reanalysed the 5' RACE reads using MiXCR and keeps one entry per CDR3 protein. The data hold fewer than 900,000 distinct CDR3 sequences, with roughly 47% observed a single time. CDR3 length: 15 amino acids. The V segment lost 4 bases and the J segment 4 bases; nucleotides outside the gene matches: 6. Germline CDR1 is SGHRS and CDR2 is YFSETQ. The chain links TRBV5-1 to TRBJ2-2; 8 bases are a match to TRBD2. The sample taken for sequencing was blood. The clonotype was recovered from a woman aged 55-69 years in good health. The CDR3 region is CASSPGTRGTGELFF. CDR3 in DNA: TGCGCCAGCAGCCCTGGGACTAGGGGCACCGGGGAGCTGTTTTTT.